This entry lists 14 T cell receptor beta chains sequenced from one sample in a study of regulatory T cells in long-lasting Graves disease. Indicated time point: newly diagnosed GD, antithyroid drugs for less than 3 months. RNA isolated from PBMCs was used to make the TCR library. In building TCR beta libraries, iRepertoire HTBI primers were used together with Arm-PCR of CDR3 regions. TCRdb reprocessed the multiplex PCR reads via MiXCR and lists one record per CDR3 protein. Found here are about 500,000 distinct CDR3 sequences, 15% to 20% of them singletons; the top ten hold 12%. Another study also made use of these data, one on T cells in Graves' hyperthyroidism and ophthalmopathy.

Sequenced here: peripheral blood mononuclear cells (PBMCs), sampled at new diagnosis, from a patient treated with antithyroid drugs. The receptors shown here come from a man aged 40-49 years with Graves disease.

This clonotype was observed many times. V is TRBV5-1 and J is TRBJ1-1, with D possibly matching TRBD1 (5 bases). V was clipped by 9 bases and J by 5 bases, with 23 bases between them. This CDR3 contains 15 residues. CDR1 is SGHRS, CDR2 YFSETQ, per germline. The chain's CDR3 is CATSREGAQGTEAFF. The CDR3 region has the DNA TGCGCCACCTCCCGCGAAGGGGCCCAAGGGACTGAAGCTTTCTTT.

As to this clonotype: Being one base from a much bigger clone, this may be a read error. The CDR3 protein is CASSFGGRGTTEAFF. The CDR3 DNA reads as TGTGCCAGCAGCTTTGGCGGACGGGGGACCACTGAAGCTTTCTTT. The gene calls are TRBV7-8 and TRBJ1-1; weak D call: TRBD1 (5 bases). Per the germline V gene, CDR1 is SGHVS and CDR2 is FQNEAQ. V lost 3 bases and J lost 4, with 15 bases in between. The CDR3 loop spans 15 amino acids.

The chain uses TRBV6-2 or TRBV6-3 and TRBJ2-6, with D possibly TRBD1 on 6 matching bases. Deletions cut 7 bases from V and 1 base from J, with 11 bases between. Germline V lookup: CDR1 MNHEY, CDR2 SVGEGT. The CDR3 loop spans 15 amino acids. In nucleotides, the CDR3 is TGTGCCAGCAACCCCGACAGGTCTGGGGCCAACGTCCTGACTTTC. It encodes CASNPDRSGANVLTF.

This clonotype occurred many times. The genes are TRBV29-1 and TRBJ2-1; weak D call: TRBD1 (5 bases). The V and J ends lost 3 bases and 4 bases respectively, with 7 bases between them. There are 12 residues in the CDR3. Germline lookup yields CDR1 SQVTM and CDR2 ANQGSEA. CDR3: CSVDRQYNEQFF. CDR3 DNA: TGCAGCGTTGATCGACAGTACAATGAGCAGTTCTTC.

This clonotype was observed at least ten times. The V and J genes are TRBV7-3 and TRBJ2-1; the D is unclear. Germline V gives CDR1 SGHTA, CDR2 FQGTGA. V lost 3 bases and J lost 7, with 10 bases in between. The CDR3 spans 13 residues. The CDR3 sequence is CASSLTRNNEQFF. DNA for the CDR3: TGTGCCAGCAGCTTGACCAGAAATAATGAGCAGTTCTTC.

As regards this clonotype: A clone one base away is much larger, so this may be a read error. The chain recombines TRBV2 with TRBJ2-1; D not certain. TRBJ2-5 explains the end of the DNA better; the J call may be wrong. Looked up from germline, CDR1 is SNHLY and CDR2 is FYNNEI. The CDR3 covers 11 residues. CDR3 in DNA: TGTGCCGGCAGCCCAACGGAGACCCAGTACTTC. This sequence encodes CAGSPTETQYF.

This clonotype was observed a few times. Germline is not matched at one junction end, which may reflect a read error. The chain employs TRBV9 and TRBJ1-1; the D is unclear. The CDR3 totals 13 residues. The germline V gene encodes CDR1 SGDLS and CDR2 YYNGEE. The CDR3 reads CASSVVQEGETFF. DNA of the CDR3: TGTGCCAGCAGCGTAGTTCAGGAGGGTGAAACTTTCTTT.

This clonotype was counted at least ten times. The chain couples TRBV11-2 to TRBJ2-2; the D gene is possibly TRBD1 (6 bases). The CDR3 runs 14 residues. Trimming cost V 5 bases and J 3 bases, with 10 bases left between them. Germline V lookup: CDR1 SGHAT, CDR2 FQNNGV. CDR3 region: CASSPNRDTGELFF. CDR3 DNA: TGTGCCAGCAGCCCGAACAGGGACACCGGGGAGCTGTTTTTT.

At least ten counts were recorded for this clonotype. The chain employs TRBV11-2 and TRBJ2-1, with 7 bases that match TRBD1. The V gene end was trimmed by 6 bases and the J gene end by 5 bases; junction bases not matched to a gene: 7. Germline CDR1 is SGHAT and CDR2 is FQNNGV. This CDR3 has 14 amino acids. DNA for the CDR3: TGTGCCAGCAGTCGGACAGGACGAGACAATGAGCAGTTCTTC. Protein product: CASSRTGRDNEQFF.

In its sample, this clonotype was seen a few times. The V gene is TRBV7-9, the J gene TRBJ2-6; 8 bases fit TRBD1. Looked up from germline, CDR1 is SEHNR and CDR2 is FQNEAQ (reference sequence). The CDR3 contains 17 residues. J lost 2 bases, V lost 5 bases, and 8 bases had no gene match. CDR3 protein: CASSEDRVATGANVLTF. CDR3 coding DNA: TGTGCCAGCAGCGAGGACAGGGTAGCTACTGGGGCCAACGTCCTGACTTTC.

The chain is built from TRBV18 and TRBJ2-5, with D possibly matching TRBD2 (6 bases). The length of the CDR3 is 14 residues. CDR1 is KGHSH, CDR2 LQKENI, per germline. Deletions cut 2 bases from V and 5 bases from J, with 12 bases between. The CDR3: CASSPGGTRETQYF. In DNA, the CDR3 is TGTGCCAGCTCACCAGGGGGGACGCGGGAGACCCAGTACTTC.

V usage is TRBV20-1 and J usage is TRBJ2-2, with D possibly matching TRBD1 (6 bases). The V gene lost 0 bases and the J gene lost 0 bases, with 8 bases spanning the gap. In germline, CDR1 is DFQATT, CDR2 SNEGSKA (reference sequence). The CDR3 spans 15 residues. The CDR3 bases are TGCAGTGCTAGAGACCACAGGGCGAACACCGGGGAGCTGTTTTTT. Amino acids: CSARDHRANTGELFF.

The chain couples TRBV20-1 to TRBJ2-7, with a weak D call TRBD1 (6 bases). The V gene lost 3 bases and the J gene lost 2 bases, with 17 bases spanning the gap. Looked up from germline, CDR1 is DFQATT and CDR2 is SNEGSKA (reference sequence). The CDR3 covers 15 residues. For the CDR3, the DNA is TGCAGTGCTAGCGGGGCGTCAGGGGCGACCTACGAGCAGTACTTC. It yields the protein CSASGASGATYEQYF.

This clonotype was recorded a few times. The chain combines TRBV2 with TRBJ2-3; D remains unclear. Germline CDR1 is SNHLY and CDR2 is FYNNEI. V shed 5 bases and J shed 1 base, with 10 bases lying between them. The CDR3 contains 14 residues. The DNA of the CDR3 is TGTGCCAGCAGTTTCCGCCCGGGCACAGATACGCAGTATTTT. Protein sequence: CASSFRPGTDTQYF.